This T cell receptor beta chain was identified during a study of cytomegalovirus exposure and HLA in healthy donors. CDR3 length: 14 residues. Trimming cost V 2 bases and J 4 bases, with 15 bases left between them. Germline loops: CDR1 GTSNPN, CDR2 SVGIG (reference sequence). Amplification used 60 Vbeta primers and 13 Jbeta primers. Libraries were prepared by immunoSEQ multiplex PCR; TCRdb keeps only in-frame clonotypes and omits some of them. The data contain more than 80,000 clones, 81% of them seen just once; the ten biggest clones take up 1% to 1.5%. Source material: PBMCs. The clonotype originates from a girl aged 2-9 years in good health and CMV-seropositive. The rearrangement uses TRBV30 and TRBJ2-7; D is perhaps TRBD2 (6 bases). CDR3 nucleotides: TGTGCCTGGAGTCCGGGACTGGGGACTTACGAGCAGTACTTC. It codes for CAWSPGLGTYEQYF.